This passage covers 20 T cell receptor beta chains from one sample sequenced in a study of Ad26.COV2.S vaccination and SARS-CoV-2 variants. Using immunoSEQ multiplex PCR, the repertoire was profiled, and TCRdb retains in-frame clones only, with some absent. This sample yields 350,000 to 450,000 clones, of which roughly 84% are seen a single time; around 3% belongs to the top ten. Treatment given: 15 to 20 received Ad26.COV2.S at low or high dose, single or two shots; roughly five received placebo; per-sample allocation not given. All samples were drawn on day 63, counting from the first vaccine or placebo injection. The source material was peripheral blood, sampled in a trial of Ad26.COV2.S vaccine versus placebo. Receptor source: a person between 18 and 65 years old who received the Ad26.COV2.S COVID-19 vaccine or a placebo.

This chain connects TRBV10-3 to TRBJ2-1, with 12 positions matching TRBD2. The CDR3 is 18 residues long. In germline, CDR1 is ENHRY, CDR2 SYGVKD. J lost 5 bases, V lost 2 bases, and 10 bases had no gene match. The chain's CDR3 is CAISEPSTSGGSHNEQFF. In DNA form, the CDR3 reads TGTGCCATCAGTGAGCCCTCAACTAGCGGGGGGAGCCACAATGAGCAGTTCTTC.

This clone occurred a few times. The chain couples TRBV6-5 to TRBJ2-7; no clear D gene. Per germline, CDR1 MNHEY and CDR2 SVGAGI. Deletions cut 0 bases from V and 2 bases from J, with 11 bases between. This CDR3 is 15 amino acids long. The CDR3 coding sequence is TGTGCCAGCAGTTACTCAGAAACGCCAGCCTACGAGCAGTACTTC. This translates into CASSYSETPAYEQYF.

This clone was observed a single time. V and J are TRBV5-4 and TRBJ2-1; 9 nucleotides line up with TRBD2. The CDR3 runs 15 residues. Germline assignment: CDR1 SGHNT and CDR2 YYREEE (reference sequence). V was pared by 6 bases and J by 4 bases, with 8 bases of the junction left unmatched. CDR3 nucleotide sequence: TGTGCCAGCACCTACCGACTAGCGGATTACAATGAGCAGTTCTTC. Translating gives CASTYRLADYNEQFF. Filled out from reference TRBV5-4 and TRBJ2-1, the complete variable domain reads ETGVTQSPTHLIKTRGQQVTLRCSSQSGHNTVSWYQQALGQGPQFIFQYYREEENGRGNFPPRFSGLQFPNYSSELNVNALELDDSALYLCASTYRLADYNEQFFGPGTRLTVL.

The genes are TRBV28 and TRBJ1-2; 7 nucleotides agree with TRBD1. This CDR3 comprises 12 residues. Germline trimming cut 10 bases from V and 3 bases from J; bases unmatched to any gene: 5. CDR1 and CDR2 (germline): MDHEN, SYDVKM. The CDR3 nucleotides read TGTGCCACAGCGACAGGGTACTATGGCTACACCTTC. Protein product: CATATGYYGYTF.

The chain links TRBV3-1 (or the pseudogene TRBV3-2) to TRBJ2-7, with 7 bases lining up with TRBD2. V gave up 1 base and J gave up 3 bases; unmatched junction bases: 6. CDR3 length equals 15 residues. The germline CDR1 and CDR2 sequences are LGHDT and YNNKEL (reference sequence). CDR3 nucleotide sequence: TGTGCCAGCAGCCAAGGGCCACAGCGGGGCTACGAGCAGTACTTC. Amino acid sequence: CASSQGPQRGYEQYF.

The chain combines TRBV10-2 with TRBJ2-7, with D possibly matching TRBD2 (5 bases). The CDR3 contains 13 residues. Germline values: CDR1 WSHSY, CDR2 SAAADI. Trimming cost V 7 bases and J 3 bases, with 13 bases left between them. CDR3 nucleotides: TGCGCCAGCACCGTGCAACGGGACTACGAGCAGTACTTC. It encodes CASTVQRDYEQYF.

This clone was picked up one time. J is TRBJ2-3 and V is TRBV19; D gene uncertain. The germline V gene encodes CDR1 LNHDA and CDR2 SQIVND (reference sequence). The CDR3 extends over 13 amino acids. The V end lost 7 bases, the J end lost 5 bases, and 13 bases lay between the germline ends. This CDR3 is CASTPSLEDTQYF. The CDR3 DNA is TGTGCCAGTACCCCGAGCCTAGAAGATACGCAGTATTTT.

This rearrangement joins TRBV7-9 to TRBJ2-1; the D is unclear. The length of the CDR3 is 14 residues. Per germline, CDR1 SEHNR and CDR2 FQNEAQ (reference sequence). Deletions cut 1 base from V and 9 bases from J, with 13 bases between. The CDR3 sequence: CASSLVYSLVEQFF. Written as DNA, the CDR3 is TGTGCCAGCAGCTTAGTTTATAGCTTGGTTGAGCAGTTCTTC.

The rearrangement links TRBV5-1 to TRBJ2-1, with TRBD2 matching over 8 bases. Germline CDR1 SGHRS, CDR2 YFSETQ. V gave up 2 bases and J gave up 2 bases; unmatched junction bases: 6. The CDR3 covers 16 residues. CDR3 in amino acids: CASSFSPAGAYNEQFF. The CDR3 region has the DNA TGCGCCAGCAGCTTCTCCCCAGCGGGAGCCTACAATGAGCAGTTCTTC.

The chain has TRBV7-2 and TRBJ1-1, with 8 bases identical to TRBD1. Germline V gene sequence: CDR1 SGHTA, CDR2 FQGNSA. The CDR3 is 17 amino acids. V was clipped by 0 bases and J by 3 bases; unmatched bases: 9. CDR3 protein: CASSLAGQGTGDTEAFF. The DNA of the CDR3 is TGTGCCAGCAGCTTAGCCGGACAGGGAACGGGCGACACTGAAGCTTTCTTT.

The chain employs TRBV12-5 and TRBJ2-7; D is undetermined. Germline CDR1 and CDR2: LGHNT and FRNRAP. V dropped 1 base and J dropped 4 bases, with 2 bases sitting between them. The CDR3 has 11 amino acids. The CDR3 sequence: CASGLGYEQYF. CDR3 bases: TGTGCTAGTGGTTTGGGTTACGAGCAGTACTTC.

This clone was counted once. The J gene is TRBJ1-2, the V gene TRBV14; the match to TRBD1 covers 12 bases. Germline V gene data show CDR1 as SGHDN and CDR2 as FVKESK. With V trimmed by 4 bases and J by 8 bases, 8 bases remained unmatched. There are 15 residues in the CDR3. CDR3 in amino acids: CASSRGGQGASGYTF. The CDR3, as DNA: TGTGCCAGCAGCCGCGGGGGACAGGGGGCGTCGGGCTACACCTTC.

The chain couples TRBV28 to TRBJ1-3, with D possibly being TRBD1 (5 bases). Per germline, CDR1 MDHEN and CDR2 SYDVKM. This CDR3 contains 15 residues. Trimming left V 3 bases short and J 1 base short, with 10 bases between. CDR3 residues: CASSFGRVSGNTIYF. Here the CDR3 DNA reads TGTGCCAGCAGTTTCGGCAGGGTATCTGGAAACACCATATATTTT.

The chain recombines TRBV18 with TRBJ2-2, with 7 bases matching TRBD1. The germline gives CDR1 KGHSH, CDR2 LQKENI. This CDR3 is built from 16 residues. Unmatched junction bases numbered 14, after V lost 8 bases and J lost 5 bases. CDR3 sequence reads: CASASRGGPVTGELFF. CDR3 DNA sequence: TGTGCCAGCGCTTCAAGAGGGGGCCCCGTAACCGGGGAGCTGTTTTTT. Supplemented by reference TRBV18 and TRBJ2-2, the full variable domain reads NAGVMQNPRHLVRRRGQEARLRCSPMKGHSHVYWYRQLPEEGLKFMVYLQKENIIDESGMPKERFSAEFPKEGPSILRIQQVVRGDSAAYFCASASRGGPVTGELFFGEGSRLTVL.

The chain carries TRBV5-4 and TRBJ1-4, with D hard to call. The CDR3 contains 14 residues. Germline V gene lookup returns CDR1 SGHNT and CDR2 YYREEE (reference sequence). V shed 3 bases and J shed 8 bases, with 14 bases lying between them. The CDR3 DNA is TGTGCCAGCAGCTCGCCAGAGATAGAGGAAAAACTGTTTTTT. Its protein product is CASSSPEIEEKLFF.

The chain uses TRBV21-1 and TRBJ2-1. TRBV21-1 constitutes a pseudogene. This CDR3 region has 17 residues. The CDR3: CASRNRIGTTNPNEQFF. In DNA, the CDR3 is TGTGCCAGCAGAAATAGGATCGGGACCACCAACCCCAATGAGCAGTTCTTC.

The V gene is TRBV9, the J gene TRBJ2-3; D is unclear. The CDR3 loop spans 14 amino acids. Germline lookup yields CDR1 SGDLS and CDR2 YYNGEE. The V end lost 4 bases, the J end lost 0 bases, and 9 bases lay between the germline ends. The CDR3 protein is CASSQTPSTDTQYF. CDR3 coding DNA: TGTGCCAGCAGCCAGACACCTAGCACAGATACGCAGTATTTT.

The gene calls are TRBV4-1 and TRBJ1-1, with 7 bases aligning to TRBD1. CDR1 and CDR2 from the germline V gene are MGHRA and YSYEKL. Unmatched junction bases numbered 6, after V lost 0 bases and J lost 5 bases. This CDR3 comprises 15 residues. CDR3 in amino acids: CASSQDDRAVTEAFF. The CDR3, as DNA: TGCGCCAGCAGCCAAGATGACAGGGCGGTAACTGAAGCTTTCTTT.

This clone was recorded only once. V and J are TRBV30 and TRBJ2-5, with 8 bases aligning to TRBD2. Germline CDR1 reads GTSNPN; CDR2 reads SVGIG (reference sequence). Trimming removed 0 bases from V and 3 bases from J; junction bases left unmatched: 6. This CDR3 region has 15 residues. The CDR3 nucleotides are TGTGCCTGGAGTGTAATTTCGGGGGGGGAAGAGACCCAGTACTTC. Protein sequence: CAWSVISGGEETQYF.

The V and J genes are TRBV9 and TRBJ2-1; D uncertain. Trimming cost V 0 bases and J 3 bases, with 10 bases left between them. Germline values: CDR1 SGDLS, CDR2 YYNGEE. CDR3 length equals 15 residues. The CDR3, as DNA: TGTGCCAGCAGCGTAGCTACGAGAGACTACAATGAGCAGTTCTTC. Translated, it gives CASSVATRDYNEQFF.